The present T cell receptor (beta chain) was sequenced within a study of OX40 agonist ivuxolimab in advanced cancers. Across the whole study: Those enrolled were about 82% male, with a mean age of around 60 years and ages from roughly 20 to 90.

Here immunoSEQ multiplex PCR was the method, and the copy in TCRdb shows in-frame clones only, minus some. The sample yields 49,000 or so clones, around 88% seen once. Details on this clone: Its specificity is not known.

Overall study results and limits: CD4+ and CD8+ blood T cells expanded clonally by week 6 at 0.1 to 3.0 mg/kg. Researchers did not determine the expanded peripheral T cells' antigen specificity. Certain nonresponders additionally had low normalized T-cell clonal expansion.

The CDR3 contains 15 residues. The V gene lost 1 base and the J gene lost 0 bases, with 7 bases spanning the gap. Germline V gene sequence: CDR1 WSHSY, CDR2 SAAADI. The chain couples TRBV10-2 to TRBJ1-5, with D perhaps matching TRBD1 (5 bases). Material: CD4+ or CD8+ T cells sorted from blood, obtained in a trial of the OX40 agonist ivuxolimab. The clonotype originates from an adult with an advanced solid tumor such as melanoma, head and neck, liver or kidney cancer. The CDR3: CASSELGASNQPQHF. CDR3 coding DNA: TGCGCCAGCAGTGAGTTAGGGGCTAGCAATCAGCCCCAGCATTTT.